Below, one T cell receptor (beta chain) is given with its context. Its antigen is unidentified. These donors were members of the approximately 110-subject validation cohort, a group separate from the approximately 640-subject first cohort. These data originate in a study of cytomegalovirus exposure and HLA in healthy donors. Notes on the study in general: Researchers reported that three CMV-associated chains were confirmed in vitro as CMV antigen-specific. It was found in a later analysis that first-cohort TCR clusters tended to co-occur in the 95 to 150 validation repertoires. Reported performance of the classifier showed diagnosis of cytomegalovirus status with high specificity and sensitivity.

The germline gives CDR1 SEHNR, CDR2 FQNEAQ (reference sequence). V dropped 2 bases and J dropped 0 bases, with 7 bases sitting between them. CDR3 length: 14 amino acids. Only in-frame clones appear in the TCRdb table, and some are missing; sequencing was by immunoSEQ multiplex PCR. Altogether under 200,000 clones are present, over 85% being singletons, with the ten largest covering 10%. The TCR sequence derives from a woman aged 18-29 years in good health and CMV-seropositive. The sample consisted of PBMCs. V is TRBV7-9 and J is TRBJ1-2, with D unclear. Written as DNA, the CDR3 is TGTGCCAGCAGCTTAATAGCCTCTAACTATGGCTACACCTTC. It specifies CASSLIASNYGYTF.